This T cell receptor beta chain was sequenced during a study of blood T cells in healthy people across ages. Study at large: Template switching recovered approximately one barcoded beta molecule for every two T cells. Overall study findings and caveats: Age showed a roughly linear inverse relationship with TCR beta diversity per million T cells. Higher diversity, along with more naive CD4+ cells, distinguished long-lived donors from aged donors.

Note on this clonotype: Its target is not known.

There are 16 residues in the CDR3. The germline CDR1 and CDR2 sequences are DFQATT and SNEGSKA (reference sequence). J was trimmed by 2 bases and V by 1 base; bases with no gene match: 9. A J-beta primer mix and a sample-barcoded 5' primer were used in a second PCR of about 7 to 12 cycles. Each cDNA molecule carried a tag from a template-switch adaptor that contained 12 random nucleotides. TCRdb re-analysed the 5' RACE reads in MiXCR, keeping a single row per CDR3 protein. This table has some 750,000 distinct CDR3 sequences, about 20% appearing once. The clonotype originates from a man between 65 and 80 years old in good health. This sequence joins TRBV20-1 and TRBJ1-1; 8 bases agree with TRBD1. The material sequenced was blood. The CDR3 DNA is TGCAGTGCTAGAGGGACAGGGCCCCTTCCTAACACTGAAGCTTTCTTT. Translating gives CSARGTGPLPNTEAFF.